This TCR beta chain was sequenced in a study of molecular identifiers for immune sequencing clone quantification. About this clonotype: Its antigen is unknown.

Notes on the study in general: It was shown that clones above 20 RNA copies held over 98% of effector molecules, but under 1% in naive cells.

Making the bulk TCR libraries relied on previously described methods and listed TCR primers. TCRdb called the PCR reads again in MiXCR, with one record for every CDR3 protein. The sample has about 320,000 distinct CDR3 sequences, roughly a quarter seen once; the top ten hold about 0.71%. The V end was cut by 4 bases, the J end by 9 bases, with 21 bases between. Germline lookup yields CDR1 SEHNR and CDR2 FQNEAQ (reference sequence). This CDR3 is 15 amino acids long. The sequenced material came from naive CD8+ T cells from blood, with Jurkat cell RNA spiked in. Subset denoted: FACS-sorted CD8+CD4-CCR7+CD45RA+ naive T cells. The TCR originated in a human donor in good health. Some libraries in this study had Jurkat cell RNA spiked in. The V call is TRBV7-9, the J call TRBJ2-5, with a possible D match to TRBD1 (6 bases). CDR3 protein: CASSSRLGQQAPQYF. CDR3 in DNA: TGTGCCAGCAGCTCTCGTCTTGGACAGCAAGCGCCCCAGTACTTC. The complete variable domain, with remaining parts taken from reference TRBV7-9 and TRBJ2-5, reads DTGVSQNPRHKITKRGQNVTFRCDPISEHNRLYWYRQTLGQGPEFLTYFQNEAQLEKSRLLSDRFSAERPKGSFSTLEIQRTEQGDSAMYLCASSSRLGQQAPQYFGPGTRLLVL.